The 30 T cell receptor beta chains below were found in one sample sequenced in a study of CD8 T cells in ankylosing spondylitis. TCRdb reprocessed the 5' RACE reads with MiXCR, giving one entry per CDR3 protein. Of about 240,000 distinct CDR3 sequences listed, approximately 9% were seen once; the top ten hold 6.8%. Sample: blood, either unsorted or a sorted T cell fraction (not recorded which). These receptors all come from a male donor with ankylosing spondylitis or in good health (not recorded which).

This clonotype was recorded at least ten times. The chain employs TRBV7-9 and TRBJ1-5; D not certain. Germline-derived CDR1 and CDR2 are SEHNR and FQNEAQ (reference sequence). The germline V and J ends were trimmed by 2 bases and 5 bases, with 10 bases remaining between them. The CDR3 is 14 amino acids. CDR3 nucleotide sequence: TGTGCCAGCAGCTTAAAGGGTGGGGATCAGCCCCAGCATTTT. This translates into CASSLKGGDQPQHF. The full variable domain, rest sourced from reference TRBV7-9 and TRBJ1-5, is DTGVSQNPRHKITKRGQNVTFRCDPISEHNRLYWYRQTLGQGPEFLTYFQNEAQLEKSRLLSDRFSAERPKGSFSTLEIQRTEQGDSAMYLCASSLKGGDQPQHFGDGTRLSIL.

Many counts were recorded for this clonotype. The chain employs TRBV24-1 and TRBJ2-1; D is possibly TRBD1 or TRBD2 (7 bases each). The CDR3 loop spans 16 amino acids. Trimming pared 3 bases from V and 1 base from J, leaving 12 bases between. Germline V CDR1 and CDR2: KGHDR, SFDVKD. The CDR3 nucleotides are TGTGCCACCAGTGATAGGGGGGGACAGTCCTACAATGAGCAGTTCTTC. Its translation: CATSDRGGQSYNEQFF.

The sample holds many counts of this clonotype. CDR3: CASTSVGEQFF. The DNA of the CDR3 is TGTGCCAGCACTTCCGTAGGCGAGCAGTTCTTC. The V gene is TRBV12-3 or TRBV12-4, the J gene TRBJ2-1; D remains ambiguous. The ends were cut back, 7 bases at V and 10 bases at J, with 11 bases in the middle. The CDR3 has 11 amino acids.

The CDR3 spells CASSLRRAYGYTF. CDR3 sequence (DNA): TGTGCCAGCAGCTTAAGGCGGGCGTATGGCTACACCTTC. The rearrangement uses TRBV7-2 and TRBJ1-2, with no clear D. The V end lost 2 bases, the J end lost 5 bases, and 9 bases lay between the germline ends. Germline lookup yields CDR1 SGHTA and CDR2 FQGNSA. The CDR3 consists of 13 residues.

The sample holds many counts of this clonotype. The chain employs TRBV20-1 and TRBJ1-5; no clear D gene. Trimming left V 6 bases short and J 0 bases short, with 12 bases between. Germline V gene data show CDR1 as DFQATT and CDR2 as SNEGSKA (reference sequence). The CDR3 runs 14 residues. In nucleotides, the CDR3 is TGCAGTGCGGAAGGGAGGAGTAGCAATCAGCCCCAGCATTTT. Translating gives CSAEGRSSNQPQHF.

This clonotype showed up many times. This sequence joins TRBV12-3 or TRBV12-4 and TRBJ2-3; 9 nucleotides match TRBD2. The CDR3 sequence is 14 residues long. Germline trimming cut 1 base from V and 5 bases from J; bases unmatched to any gene: 1. The CDR3, as DNA: TGTGCCAGCAGTTTAGGGACTAGCGAAGATACGCAGTATTTT. This sequence encodes CASSLGTSEDTQYF.

The chain links TRBV12-3 or TRBV12-4 to TRBJ2-1; a possible D gene is TRBD2 (7 bases). The CDR3 has 17 amino acids. V dropped 5 bases and J dropped 5 bases, with 22 bases sitting between them. The CDR3, as DNA: TGTGCCAGCAGTCCCTCCCGAGGGGGGGGGGGACACAATGAGCAGTTCTTC. Protein: CASSPSRGGGGHNEQFF.

This clonotype appeared many times. In nucleotides, the CDR3 is TGCAGTGCTAGAAGGGAGGGCGCCTACTCTGGAAACACCATATATTTT. Its translation is CSARREGAYSGNTIYF. The V and J genes are TRBV20-1 and TRBJ1-3; D is unresolved. The CDR3 spans 16 residues. The germline V gene has CDR1 DFQATT and CDR2 SNEGSKA (reference sequence). Deletions cut 2 bases from V and 0 bases from J, with 14 bases between.

The chain recombines TRBV20-1 with TRBJ2-3, with 14 bases lining up with TRBD2. Germline assignment: CDR1 DFQATT and CDR2 SNEGSKA (reference sequence). The J segment lost 4 bases and the V segment lost 6 bases, leaving 12 bases of the junction unmatched. The CDR3 is 17 amino acids. CDR3 bases: TGCAGTGCCCAGACCGGGACTAGCGGGAGAATCCCAGATACGCAGTATTTT. Translated, it gives CSAQTGTSGRIPDTQYF.

This clonotype was seen many times. The chain has TRBV25-1 and TRBJ2-2; D might be TRBD1 or TRBD2, each matching 5 bases. Trimming removed 4 bases at V and 7 bases at J, with 13 bases between. Germline CDR1 reads MGHDK; CDR2 reads SYGVNS. This CDR3 contains 14 residues. The CDR3 DNA is TGTGCCAGCAGTGGGGACCAACTCCTCGGGGAGCTGTTTTTT. Protein: CASSGDQLLGELFF.

This clonotype was counted at least ten times. The chain is built from TRBV7-3 and TRBJ1-1, with TRBD1 identical over 9 bases. Germline V gene lookup returns CDR1 SGHTA and CDR2 FQGTGA. The CDR3 runs to 13 residues. J gave up 12 bases and V 5 bases, and 10 bases lay outside the gene matches. The CDR3 spells CASSRGQGMESFF. For the CDR3, the DNA is TGTGCCAGCAGCCGCGGACAGGGGATGGAGTCTTTCTTT.

In its sample, this clonotype was seen many times. The chain carries TRBV11-2 and TRBJ2-3; no reliable D call. Germline V CDR1 and CDR2: SGHAT, FQNNGV. The length of the CDR3 is 16 residues. The V end was cut by 2 bases, the J end by 2 bases, with 14 bases between. The CDR3 reads CASSLRAGLFTDTQYF. The DNA of the CDR3 is TGTGCCAGCAGCTTAAGGGCTGGGCTTTTCACAGATACGCAGTATTTT.

The J gene is TRBJ1-2, the V gene TRBV5-1; possible D gene TRBD1, 5 bases. With 1 base removed from V and 12 bases from J, the gap between germline ends came to 22 bases. Germline CDR1 is SGHRS and CDR2 is YFSETQ. The CDR3 covers 15 residues. CDR3 sequence (DNA): TGCGCCAGCAGCTTGTATGGCAGGGCTTCGGATGGGGACACCTTC. It codes for CASSLYGRASDGDTF.

This clonotype was seen only a few times. The chain joins TRBV10-3 to TRBJ2-7, with a tentative D call TRBD1 (6 bases). The germline gives CDR1 ENHRY, CDR2 SYGVKD. V lost 6 bases and J 5 bases, leaving 20 bases between the germline ends. The CDR3 extends over 15 amino acids. The CDR3 sequence: CAIRDQQQGHNEQYF. CDR3 DNA sequence: TGTGCCATCAGGGATCAGCAGCAGGGGCACAACGAGCAGTACTTC.

This clonotype was counted at least ten times. The genes are TRBV12-3 or TRBV12-4 and TRBJ2-6; no firm D call. V lost 3 bases to trimming and J lost 4 bases, with 10 bases between them. This CDR3 is built from 15 residues. The DNA for the CDR3 is TGTGCCAGCAGTTTCCGATTGGTAGGGGCCAACGTCCTGACTTTC. This sequence encodes CASSFRLVGANVLTF.

As to this clonotype: A much larger clone differs by one base, so this may be a read error. J is TRBJ1-6 and V is TRBV12-3 or TRBV12-4; D gene unclear. V dropped 5 bases and J dropped 6 bases, with 14 bases sitting between them. There are 15 residues in the CDR3. CDR3 amino acids: CASSRRSGTNSPLHF. The CDR3, as DNA: TGTGCCAGCAGTCGGCGGAGCGGAACTAATTCACCCCTCCACTTT.

This clonotype was seen only a few times. V and J are TRBV20-1 and TRBJ1-1; tentatively, D is TRBD1 (6 bases). This CDR3 contains 16 residues. The V end lost 6 bases, the J end lost 3 bases, and 23 bases lay between the germline ends. CDR1 and CDR2 from the germline V gene are DFQATT and SNEGSKA (reference sequence). The CDR3 coding sequence is TGCAGTGCCTCTCTAGGGGGATCTATGACCTACACTGAAGCTTTCTTT. Translated: CSASLGGSMTYTEAFF.

This clonotype was counted at least ten times. The chain is built from TRBV5-1 and TRBJ2-7; D tentatively fits TRBD1 or TRBD2 (5 bases each). The CDR3 runs 16 residues. Deletions cut 4 bases from V and 1 base from J, with 18 bases between. Germline CDR1 and CDR2: SGHRS and YFSETQ. DNA of the CDR3: TGCGCCAGCAGCCCTATTCGAGGGGTCTCTTCCTACGAGCAGTACTTC. It specifies CASSPIRGVSSYEQYF. Full variable domain (outside the CDR3, taken from reference TRBV5-1 and TRBJ2-7): KAGVTQTPRYLIKTRGQQVTLSCSPISGHRSVSWYQQTPGQGLQFLFEYFSETQRNKGNFPGRFSGRQFSNSRSEMNVSTLELGDSALYLCASSPIRGVSSYEQYFGPGTRLTVT.

This clonotype was detected many times. The chain links TRBV7-2 to TRBJ2-7; D is perhaps TRBD1 (5 bases). Deletions cut 4 bases from V and 4 bases from J, with 14 bases between. There are 14 residues in the CDR3. Germline CDR1 reads SGHTA; CDR2 reads FQGNSA. In nucleotides, the CDR3 is TGTGCCAGCAGCTCCCTTAGCAGGGATTACGAGCAGTACTTC. It translates to CASSSLSRDYEQYF. Full variable domain (missing parts from reference TRBV7-2 and TRBJ2-7): GAGVSQSPSNKVTEKGKDVELRCDPISGHTALYWYRQSLGQGLEFLIYFQGNSAPDKSGLPSDRFSAERTGGSVSTLTIQRTQQEDSAVYLCASSSLSRDYEQYFGPGTRLTVT.

The rearrangement links TRBV4-1 to TRBJ1-1, with a tentative D call TRBD1 (5 bases). The CDR3 is 14 residues long. Germline values: CDR1 MGHRA, CDR2 YSYEKL. Trimming pared 2 bases from V and 4 bases from J, leaving 11 bases between. The CDR3 coding sequence is TGCGCCAGCAGCCAAAAAACAGGAGCCACTGAAGCTTTCTTT. Its translation: CASSQKTGATEAFF.

This clonotype came up many times. The chain links TRBV20-1 to TRBJ2-6; tentatively, D is TRBD1 or TRBD2 (5 bases each). CDR1 DFQATT and CDR2 SNEGSKA come from the germline V gene (reference sequence). This CDR3 is 18 amino acids long. The V gene lost 2 bases and the J gene lost 0 bases, with 17 bases spanning the gap. The CDR3 spells CSARLPGTVNSGANVLTF. In nucleotides, the CDR3 is TGCAGTGCTAGACTCCCAGGGACGGTTAACTCTGGGGCCAACGTCCTGACTTTC.

There are many counts of this clonotype. The chain is built from TRBV7-2 and TRBJ1-5; no firm D call. The CDR3 has 15 amino acids. Germline CDR1 SGHTA, CDR2 FQGNSA. V was cut by 5 bases and J by 0 bases, with 11 bases left in between. The CDR3 DNA sequence: TGTGCCAGCAGCCCCCCTGGATATAGCAATCAGCCCCAGCATTTT. Its translation is CASSPPGYSNQPQHF.

At least ten counts were recorded for this clonotype. The rearrangement uses TRBV20-1 and TRBJ2-7; 10 bases are shared with TRBD2. The V segment lost 5 bases and the J segment 5 bases; nucleotides outside the gene matches: 6. The germline V gene encodes CDR1 DFQATT and CDR2 SNEGSKA (reference sequence). CDR3 length: 13 residues. CDR3 sequence: CSALAGERNEQYF. CDR3 coding DNA: TGCAGTGCTCTAGCGGGAGAAAGGAACGAGCAGTACTTC.

Points on this clonotype: Relative to the germline gene, one junction end is altered; a read error may explain this. The V and J genes are TRBV3-1 and TRBJ2-6, with D possibly being TRBD1 (5 bases). The CDR3 is 16 residues long. The germline V gene encodes CDR1 LGHDT and CDR2 YNNKEL (reference sequence). CDR3 sequence (DNA): TGTGCCAGCAGCCAAGACTTTAACTCTGGGGCCACCGTCCTGACTTTC. Its translation is CASSQDFNSGATVLTF.

This clonotype was recorded at least ten times. V is TRBV3-1 and J is TRBJ2-7; D unclear. The CDR3 is 13 residues long. The germline V gene has CDR1 LGHDT and CDR2 YNNKEL (reference sequence). Trimming took 1 base from V and 2 from J, leaving 6 bases between them. Written as DNA, the CDR3 is TGTGCCAGCAGCCAAGCGTTAGCCTACGAGCAGTACTTC. It codes for CASSQALAYEQYF.

The chain employs TRBV7-2 and TRBJ1-4; D remains ambiguous. V lost 5 bases and J lost 0, with 10 bases in between. The CDR3 spans 15 residues. Germline loops: CDR1 SGHTA, CDR2 FQGNSA. CDR3 sequence (DNA): TGTGCCAGCAGCGCCTGGGTGGCAACTAATGAAAAACTGTTTTTT. It encodes CASSAWVATNEKLFF.

This clonotype was picked up many times. The rearrangement links TRBV20-1 to TRBJ1-1; perhaps TRBD1 as D (6 bases). V shed 6 bases and J shed 7 bases, with 18 bases lying between them. The germline CDR1 and CDR2 sequences are DFQATT and SNEGSKA (reference sequence). This CDR3 region has 13 residues. CDR3 bases: TGCAGTGCCTCCGGGACACGGGGTTATGAAGCTTTCTTT. It yields the protein CSASGTRGYEAFF.

This clonotype was picked up many times. V usage is TRBV27 and J usage is TRBJ1-5; D is uncertain. V was clipped by 1 base and J by 4 bases, with 8 bases between them. CDR3 size: 14 residues. Per the germline V gene, CDR1 is MNHEY and CDR2 is SMNVEV (reference sequence). The CDR3 loop reads CASSLFPVNQPQHF. CDR3 DNA sequence: TGTGCCAGCAGTTTATTTCCAGTAAATCAGCCCCAGCATTTT.

The table lists this clonotype with many counts. The chain has TRBV20-1 and TRBJ2-7, with 9 positions matching TRBD2. Germline assignment: CDR1 DFQATT and CDR2 SNEGSKA (reference sequence). The CDR3 spans 14 residues. After removal of 3 bases from V and 4 bases from J, the junction contained 7 bases not matched to a gene. The CDR3 loop is CSASPGLAIYEQYF. The CDR3 bases are TGCAGTGCTAGTCCAGGACTAGCGATATACGAGCAGTACTTC.

This clonotype was picked up many times. Here the CDR3 DNA reads TGCAGCGTTGGTTTGGGGGGGACCACAGATACGCAGTATTTT. This translates into CSVGLGGTTDTQYF. The genes are TRBV29-1 and TRBJ2-3; 7 bases are a match to TRBD2. This CDR3 comprises 14 residues. Germline V gene lookup returns CDR1 SQVTM and CDR2 ANQGSEA. Losses at the gene ends were 4 bases for V and 2 bases for J; bases not matched to a gene: 6.